The next 22 T cell receptor beta chains were all read from a single sample in a study of T-cell reconstitution after alpha-beta-depleted transplantation in children. Construction of the TCRbeta library involved unique molecular identifiers. Each CDR3 protein gets one entry after TCRdb re-called the PCR reads with MiXCR. This table holds 200,000 to 250,000 distinct CDR3 sequences, roughly a quarter found once. The sample consisted of PBMCs, taken before TCRalphabeta/CD19-depleted stem cell transplant. The receptors here all came from a girl under 10 years old with Fanconi anemia, due to receive a stem cell transplant.

This clonotype came up a few times. V gene TRBV7-2 combines with J gene TRBJ2-7, with 10 bases aligning to TRBD1. The V and J ends lost 3 bases and 2 bases, in that order; junction bases with no gene match: 4. Germline loops: CDR1 SGHTA, CDR2 FQGNSA. This CDR3 comprises 15 residues. For the CDR3, the DNA is TGTGCCAGCAGCTTTGACAGGGGGCGGCCCTACGAGCAGTACTTC. Its translation: CASSFDRGRPYEQYF.

This chain connects TRBV5-1 to TRBJ2-5; 8 bases fit TRBD1. From germline, CDR1 is SGHRS and CDR2 YFSETQ. The CDR3 loop spans 14 amino acids. Trimming removed 5 bases from V and 4 bases from J; junction bases left unmatched: 7. In nucleotides, the CDR3 is TGCGCCAGCAGGGAAGGACAGGGCGTAGAGACCCAGTACTTC. It is translated as CASREGQGVETQYF.

This clonotype was counted many times. The chain links TRBV5-6 to TRBJ2-7; D gene uncertain. CDR3 size: 13 residues. Trimming left V 0 bases short and J 4 bases short, with 8 bases between. CDR1 is SGHDT and CDR2 is YYEEEE in the germline V gene. DNA of the CDR3: TGTGCCAGCAGCTTGGGGCGATATTACGAGCAGTACTTC. Translating gives CASSLGRYYEQYF. Together with reference TRBV5-6 and TRBJ2-7, the CDR3 gives the full variable domain: DAGVTQSPTHLIKTRGQQVTLRCSPKSGHDTVSWYQQALGQGPQFIFQYYEEEERQRGNFPDRFSGHQFPNYSSELNVNALLLGDSALYLCASSLGRYYEQYFGPGTRLTVT.

There are many counts of this clonotype. V and J are TRBV3-1 and TRBJ2-7, with 9 bases aligning to TRBD1. Germline trimming cut 5 bases from V and 3 bases from J; bases unmatched to any gene: 8. The CDR3 totals 15 residues. Germline V CDR1 and CDR2: LGHDT, YNNKEL (reference sequence). CDR3 residues: CASSKPGQGLYEQYF. The CDR3 nucleotides are TGTGCCAGCAGCAAACCGGGACAGGGTCTCTACGAGCAGTACTTC.

This clonotype showed up many times. The V call is TRBV18, the J call TRBJ2-1, with TRBD2 matching over 9 bases. With 0 bases clipped from V and 5 bases from J, the junction kept 5 bases outside the gene matches. The CDR3 covers 16 residues. Per germline, CDR1 KGHSH and CDR2 LQKENI. This CDR3 reads CASSPPSSGVHNEQFF. In nucleotides, the CDR3 is TGTGCCAGCTCACCACCTTCTAGCGGGGTACACAATGAGCAGTTCTTC.

This clonotype was picked up a small number of times. This chain joins TRBV7-8 and TRBJ2-1; the D is unclear. The germline CDR1 and CDR2 sequences are SGHVS and FQNEAQ. The V and J ends lost 5 bases and 6 bases respectively, with 14 bases between them. This CDR3 contains 14 residues. The CDR3 DNA sequence: TGTGCCAGCAGCGCCAGGTACTATTTCAATGAGCAGTTCTTC. This encodes CASSARYYFNEQFF.

This clonotype showed up just a few times. V usage is TRBV4-2 and J usage is TRBJ2-2, with D possibly matching TRBD1 (8 bases). The CDR3 length is 17 residues. With 2 bases removed from V and 5 bases from J, the gap between germline ends came to 18 bases. The germline CDR1 and CDR2 sequences are LGHNA and YNFKEQ. For the CDR3, the DNA is TGTGCCAGCAGCCAACGCCAAACAGGGGGGGGTACCGGGGAGCTGTTTTTT. This gives the protein CASSQRQTGGGTGELFF.

V usage is TRBV10-2 and J usage is TRBJ2-7, with D possibly matching TRBD2 (6 bases). Germline V gene sequence: CDR1 WSHSY, CDR2 SAAADI. This CDR3 has 14 amino acids. V shed 6 bases and J shed 6 bases, with 18 bases lying between them. This chain's CDR3 is CASSEPGLPLEQYF. CDR3 in DNA: TGCGCCAGCAGCGAACCGGGACTCCCTCTCGAGCAGTACTTC.

With regard to this clonotype: A much larger clone lies one base from this, so it may be a read error. The chain joins TRBV20-1 to TRBJ2-7; no clear D gene. V was trimmed by 3 bases and J by 5 bases, leaving 2 bases between them. CDR1 and CDR2 (germline): DFQATT, SNEGSKA (reference sequence). The CDR3 covers 9 residues. CDR3 coding DNA: TGCAGTGCTAGCCACGAGCAGTACTTC. This encodes CSASHEQYF.

This clonotype occurred many times. In DNA, the CDR3 is TGTGCCAGCAGCTTAGCCTTAAGATCAGACTCCTACGAGCAGTACTTC. Translated: CASSLALRSDSYEQYF. V is TRBV7-9 and J is TRBJ2-7, with D unclear. Germline V gene data show CDR1 as SEHNR and CDR2 as FQNEAQ (reference sequence). CDR3 length equals 16 residues. Between the trimmed V and J ends, which lost 0 bases and 0 bases, there was a span of 12 bases. The whole variable domain, remainder taken from reference TRBV7-9 and TRBJ2-7, is DTGVSQNPRHKITKRGQNVTFRCDPISEHNRLYWYRQTLGQGPEFLTYFQNEAQLEKSRLLSDRFSAERPKGSFSTLEIQRTEQGDSAMYLCASSLALRSDSYEQYFGPGTRLTVT.

This clonotype was recorded a few times. This chain connects TRBV9 to TRBJ2-1; tentative D call: TRBD1 (5 bases). The ends were cut back, 0 bases at V and 2 bases at J, with 12 bases in the middle. The CDR3 spans 16 residues. The germline gives CDR1 SGDLS, CDR2 YYNGEE. CDR3 sequence: CASSVAGQSPYNEQFF. In nucleotides, the CDR3 is TGTGCCAGCAGCGTAGCAGGGCAAAGCCCCTACAATGAGCAGTTCTTC. The full variable domain, completed using reference TRBV9 and TRBJ2-1, is DSGVTQTPKHLITATGQRVTLRCSPRSGDLSVYWYQQSLDQGLQFLIQYYNGEERAKGNILERFSAQQFPDLHSELNLSSLELGDSALYFCASSVAGQSPYNEQFFGPGTRLTVL.

V gene TRBV29-1 combines with J gene TRBJ1-1; 10 nucleotides align to TRBD1. Trimming at V came to 6 bases and at J to 4 bases, leaving 8 bases not matched to a gene. The CDR3 contains 14 residues. Germline V gives CDR1 SQVTM, CDR2 ANQGSEA. CDR3 nucleotide sequence: TGCAGCGTACGACAGGGGGCAGGTGGCACTGAAGCTTTCTTT. Residues: CSVRQGAGGTEAFF.

The chain joins TRBV29-1 to TRBJ2-5; D may be TRBD2 (6 bases). V gave up 4 bases and J gave up 5 bases, with 17 bases separating them. The CDR3 is 14 amino acids. CDR1 SQVTM and CDR2 ANQGSEA come from the germline V gene. This CDR3 reads CSVVRGGAAETQYF. CDR3 sequence (DNA): TGCAGCGTTGTGCGGGGTGGAGCGGCGGAGACCCAGTACTTC. The full variable domain, completed using reference TRBV29-1 and TRBJ2-5, is SAVISQKPSRDICQRGTSLTIQCQVDSQVTMMFWYRQQPGQSLTLIATANQGSEATYESGFVIDKFPISRPNLTFSTLTVSNMSPEDSSIYLCSVVRGGAAETQYFGPGTRLLVL.

The chain recombines TRBV20-1 with TRBJ2-1; 7 positions agree with TRBD1. Germline V gene lookup returns CDR1 DFQATT and CDR2 SNEGSKA (reference sequence). The CDR3 is 15 residues long. With V trimmed by 3 bases and J by 3 bases, 8 bases remained unmatched. CDR3 in DNA: TGCAGTGCTAGCCCCACGACAGGGTACTACAATGAGCAGTTCTTC. It specifies CSASPTTGYYNEQFF.

The chain links TRBV7-9 to TRBJ2-1; a possible D gene is TRBD2 (5 bases). V shed 1 base and J shed 4 bases, with 11 bases lying between them. Germline V gene data show CDR1 as SEHNR and CDR2 as FQNEAQ (reference sequence). This CDR3 is 15 amino acids long. The CDR3, as DNA: TGTGCCAGCAGCTTAGACGGTCGGACTTACAATGAGCAGTTCTTC. It is translated as CASSLDGRTYNEQFF.

Details on this clonotype: A much larger clone differs by one base, so this may be a read error. The rearrangement links TRBV20-1 to TRBJ1-5; no firm D call. This CDR3 is built from 13 residues. Germline V lookup: CDR1 DFQATT, CDR2 SNEGSKA (reference sequence). Trimming took off 0 bases at V and 3 bases at J, with 6 bases between the two ends. The CDR3 is CSAREHLNQPQHF. The CDR3 nucleotides read TGCAGTGCTAGAGAGCACCTCAATCAGCCCCAGCATTTT.

The genes are TRBV12-3 or TRBV12-4 and TRBJ2-2; 8 nucleotides align to TRBD1. Trimming removed 6 bases from V and 3 bases from J; junction bases left unmatched: 6. CDR3 size: 15 residues. CDR3 sequence: CASRTGQGYTGELFF. CDR3 sequence (DNA): TGTGCCAGCAGAACCGGACAGGGATACACCGGGGAGCTGTTTTTT.

This clonotype was counted only a few times. The gene calls are TRBV20-1 and TRBJ2-3; 7 bases agree with TRBD2. This CDR3 has 14 amino acids. The germline gives CDR1 DFQATT, CDR2 SNEGSKA (reference sequence). After removal of 0 bases from V and 2 bases from J, the junction contained 2 bases not matched to a gene. The CDR3: CSARDLAATDTQYF. In nucleotides, the CDR3 is TGCAGTGCTAGAGATCTAGCGGCCACAGATACGCAGTATTTT.

Worth noting for this clonotype: The junction departs from germline at one end; a sequencing error may be responsible. The chain recombines TRBV20-1 with TRBJ2-2, with D maybe TRBD2 (5 bases). This CDR3 comprises 16 residues. In germline, CDR1 is DFQATT, CDR2 SNEGSKA (reference sequence). The CDR3 sequence: CTARGGSAANTGELFF. CDR3 in DNA: TGCACTGCTAGAGGTGGGAGTGCGGCGAACACCGGGGAGCTGTTTTTT.

This clonotype was seen more than once but under ten times. The genes are TRBV29-1 and TRBJ2-7; no clear D gene. The CDR3 runs 14 residues. Germline values: CDR1 SQVTM, CDR2 ANQGSEA. Trimming removed 4 bases at V and 1 base at J, with 14 bases between. CDR3 residues: CSVVPKLESYEQYF. Written as DNA, the CDR3 is TGCAGCGTTGTCCCAAAACTGGAGTCCTACGAGCAGTACTTC.

The J gene is TRBJ1-1, the V gene TRBV15; 8 nucleotides align to TRBD1. Germline V gives CDR1 LNHNV, CDR2 YYDKDF (reference sequence). The CDR3 extends over 17 amino acids. V was pared by 0 bases and J by 0 bases, with 6 bases of the junction left unmatched. This CDR3 is CATSRDPPTGVNTEAFF. DNA of the CDR3: TGTGCCACCAGCAGAGATCCCCCGACAGGGGTGAACACTGAAGCTTTCTTT.

Many counts were recorded for this clonotype. The CDR3 sequence: CATKSWDRRNNEQFF. For the CDR3, the DNA is TGCGCCACTAAATCTTGGGACAGACGTAACAATGAGCAGTTCTTC. V is TRBV10-2 and J is TRBJ2-1; 7 nucleotides match TRBD1. Germline V gene lookup returns CDR1 WSHSY and CDR2 SAAADI. CDR3 length: 15 residues. V shed 10 bases, J shed 5 bases, and the junction held 14 bases outside the gene matches.